The rows below give T cell receptor beta chains drawn from one sample of a study of blood T cell repertoires in COVID-19. Here immunoSEQ multiplex PCR was the method, and the copy in TCRdb shows in-frame clones only, minus some. The table includes fewer than 200,000 clones, roughly 86% detected once. Sequenced input: PBMCs or T cells enriched from blood (not recorded which). Receptors originate from a woman aged 40 to 50 in a cohort exposed to, infected with or recovered from COVID-19 (not recorded which). Both conserved end residues are part of each CDR3. The D gene is left open where the match is weak. Not all rows give a size; the values are once, few, many and, for expanded clones, a class.

>few|-|TRBV4-1|TRBJ2-7
TGCGCCAGCAGCCAAGAGGGGGCTAGAAACTACGAGCAGTACTTC
CASSQEGARNYEQYF
>-|TRBD1|TRBV29-1|TRBJ2-5
TGCAGCGTTGACGGGGCACTGGTAGGACAGGGGTCATCCCAAGAGACCCAGTACTTC
CSVDGALVGQGSSQETQYF
>-|TRBD1|TRBV11-2|TRBJ1-1
TGTGCCAGCAGCTTCCGACAGGGCGCTGAAGCTTTCTTT
CASSFRQGAEAFF
>-|-|TRBV2|TRBJ1-6
TGTGCCAGCAGTGATCAGGGATTCTCCTATAATTCACCCCTCCACTTT
CASSDQGFSYNSPLHF
>-|TRBD2|TRBV4-3|TRBJ2-1
TGCGCCAGCAGCCAAGGACTAGCGGGAGGGCCTATTGGCTACAATGAGCAGTTCTTC
CASSQGLAGGPIGYNEQFF
>-|-|TRBV7-8|TRBJ1-1
TGTGCCAGCAGCTCCCCTCGGGGGGCTAACACTGAAGCTTTCTTT
CASSSPRGANTEAFF
>-|-|TRBV14|TRBJ2-7
TGTGCCAGCAGCCAAGATCTAAACAGGTACTACGAGCAGTACTTC
CASSQDLNRYYEQYF
>-|TRBD1|TRBV15|TRBJ1-2
TGTGCCACCAGCAGGGTACCGGGACAGGGACCCAACTATGGCTACACCTTC
CATSRVPGQGPNYGYTF
>-|TRBD1|TRBV6-5|TRBJ1-1
TGTGCCAGCAGTTACTCGAGGGGGCTGAACACTGAAGCTTTCTTT
CASSYSRGLNTEAFF
>-|TRBD1|TRBV11-2|TRBJ1-1
TGTGCCAGCAGCGACCCAACTACATCACAGGGGACTGAAGCTTTCTTT
CASSDPTTSQGTEAFF
>-|TRBD2|TRBV14|TRBJ2-5
TGTGCCAGCAGCCCTTGGAAGGCGGGGGAAGAGACCCAGTACTTC
CASSPWKAGEETQYF
>once|-|TRBV6-5|TRBJ1-1
TGTGCCAGCAGCCATTACAGGTCCGGGGGCACTGAAGCTTTCTTT
CASSHYRSGGTEAFF
>-|-|TRBV4-1|TRBJ1-5
TGCGCCAGCAGCCAAGGCCCAACAAATCAGCCCCAGCATTTT
CASSQGPTNQPQHF
>-|-|TRBV7-2|TRBJ1-2
TGTGCCAGCAGCTTATCCCCTCGGGGGGTCGTCTATGGCTACACCTTC
CASSLSPRGVVYGYTF
>once|-|TRBV4-2|TRBJ2-5
TGTGCCAGCAGCTACGGGATCCAAGAGACCCAGTACTTC
CASSYGIQETQYF
>-|TRBD1|TRBV5-4|TRBJ2-7
TGTGCCAGCAGCCTCCGGGACAGGGGGTCGTACGAGCAGTACTTC
CASSLRDRGSYEQYF
>-|-|TRBV15|TRBJ1-6
TGTGCCACCAGTCACCTCGGGTTAGGCTCCTATAATTCACCCCTCCACTTT
CATSHLGLGSYNSPLHF
>-|TRBD2|TRBV2|TRBJ2-1
TGTGCCAGCAGTGAAGGCGGACTAGATTACAATGAGCAGTTCTTC
CASSEGGLDYNEQFF
>-|TRBD1|TRBV19|TRBJ1-1
TGTGCCTCCAGGGACAGGAACACTGAAGCTTTCTTT
CASRDRNTEAFF
>-|-|TRBV15|TRBJ1-5
TGTGCCACCAGCAGAGATAGGACAAATAGCAATCAGCCCCAGCATTTT
CATSRDRTNSNQPQHF
>-|TRBD1|TRBV27|TRBJ1-2
TGTGCCAGCAGTTCTCGACAGGGATCAAGCTATGGCTACACCTTC
CASSSRQGSSYGYTF
>-|TRBD2|TRBV5-1|TRBJ2-2
TGCGCCAGCAGCTTGGAGGGCGGGAGCACCGGGGAGCTGTTTTTT
CASSLEGGSTGELFF
>-|TRBD1|TRBV7-8|TRBJ1-2
TGTGCCAGCAGCGCAGGACAGGGGGAGGCCTATGGCTACACCTTC
CASSAGQGEAYGYTF
>-|TRBD1|TRBV7-9|TRBJ1-6
TGTGCCAGCAGCCCAGACAGGGTTAATTCACCCCTCCACTTT
CASSPDRVNSPLHF
>few|TRBD2|TRBV13|TRBJ2-7
TGTGCCAGCAGCTTAACGGCGGGGGAGTCCTACGAGCAGTACTTC
CASSLTAGESYEQYF
>-|TRBD1|TRBV19|TRBJ1-2
TGTGCCAGTAAGCCACAGGGGGCAGATGGCTACACCTTC
CASKPQGADGYTF
>-|TRBD2|TRBV7-2|TRBJ2-7
TGTGCCAGCACCCCGGCCACTAGCGAATGGTCCTACGAGCAGTACTTC
CASTPATSEWSYEQYF
>-|TRBD1|TRBV15|TRBJ1-1
TGTGCCACCAGCAGAGACCTAAAGACAGGGGAGTTCGCTGAAGCTTTCTTT
CATSRDLKTGEFAEAFF
>few|TRBD1|TRBV30|TRBJ1-1
TGTGCCTGGAGTATGGGGACAGGCGAAGCTTTCTTT
CAWSMGTGEAFF
>medium-sized|TRBD1|TRBV6-5|TRBJ1-1
TGTGCCAGCAGTTACCGGACAGGCCTAACTGAAGCTTTCTTT
CASSYRTGLTEAFF
>-|-|TRBV1|TRBJ2-2
TGCACCAGCAGCCAAGGGCCCGCGGCCACAAACACCGGGGAGCTGTTTTTT
CTSSQGPAATNTGELFF